Each of the 8 T cell receptor beta chains below was sequenced from the same sample in a study of CD8 T cells in ankylosing spondylitis. TCRdb re-derived calls from the 5' RACE reads in MiXCR, one entry per CDR3 protein. The sample includes about 64,000 distinct CDR3 sequences, approximately 6% seen only once; the top ten take about 5%. The sample comprised synovial fluid, either unsorted or a sorted T cell fraction (not recorded which). Every receptor here comes from a male donor with ankylosing spondylitis.

This clonotype showed up just a few times. CDR3 DNA: TGTGCCAGCAGTGCTACGAGCCACGCTTTCCAGTACTTC. The encoded protein is CASSATSHAFQYF. The chain recombines TRBV2 with TRBJ2-7; D not resolved. CDR3 length equals 13 residues. In germline, CDR1 is SNHLY, CDR2 FYNNEI. Trimming took off 4 bases at V and 10 bases at J, with 17 bases between the two ends.

This clonotype was detected many times. This sequence joins TRBV6-1 and TRBJ1-2, with D maybe TRBD1 (5 bases). The V end was cut by 2 bases, the J end by 8 bases, with 15 bases between. Per germline, CDR1 MNHNS and CDR2 SASEGT. The CDR3 is made up of 14 amino acids. As DNA, the CDR3 is TGTGCCAGCAGTGAAACGACAGACGGCTTCGGCTACACCTTC. This encodes CASSETTDGFGYTF.

V usage is TRBV12-3 or TRBV12-4 and J usage is TRBJ1-4; the match to TRBD1 covers 7 bases. V lost 3 bases to trimming and J lost 4 bases; unmatched junction nucleotides: 11. The CDR3 has 17 amino acids. The CDR3 nucleotides are TGTGCCAGCAGTTTGGGACAGCAGGCGGTTGGTAATGAAAAACTGTTTTTT. Translated, it gives CASSLGQQAVGNEKLFF.

This clonotype was recorded a few times. The J gene is TRBJ2-5, the V gene TRBV4-2, with D possibly being TRBD2 (6 bases). Looked up from germline, CDR1 is LGHNA and CDR2 is YNFKEQ. Trimming left V 0 bases short and J 1 base short, with 15 bases between. The CDR3 extends over 17 amino acids. In DNA, the CDR3 is TGTGCCAGCAGCCAAGATCCTGACGGCGGGACCCAAGAGACCCAGTACTTC. Residues: CASSQDPDGGTQETQYF.

This clonotype came up many times. The chain recombines TRBV7-2 with TRBJ2-5, with 8 nucleotides matching TRBD1. The V gene's germline CDR1 is SGHTA and CDR2 FQGNSA. The CDR3 has 14 residues. V trimming: 5 bases; J trimming: 4 bases; junction bases outside the gene matches: 6. CDR3 residues: CASSTWTGLETQYF. The DNA of the CDR3 is TGTGCCAGCAGCACCTGGACAGGGTTAGAGACCCAGTACTTC.

This clonotype showed up just a few times. The chain couples TRBV29-1 to TRBJ2-5; 11 positions agree with TRBD2. After removal of 7 bases from V and 4 bases from J, the junction contained 2 bases not matched to a gene. The CDR3 contains 12 residues. CDR1 SQVTM and CDR2 ANQGSEA come from the germline V gene. The chain's CDR3 is CSAGLAGETQYF. The CDR3 coding sequence is TGCAGCGCCGGACTAGCGGGAGAGACCCAGTACTTC.

This rearrangement joins TRBV2 to TRBJ2-3; TRBD1 is a possible D gene (6 bases). Trimming shortened V by 0 bases and J by 0 bases, and 13 bases separated the two germline ends. The CDR3 is 17 residues long. Germline V gives CDR1 SNHLY, CDR2 FYNNEI. The DNA of the CDR3 is TGTGCCAGCAGTGAAGCGGTCTGGGGGCCAAGCACAGATACGCAGTATTTT. Its translation: CASSEAVWGPSTDTQYF.

This clonotype was recorded at least ten times. The chain has TRBV20-1 and TRBJ2-7; no definite D call. The CDR3 totals 12 residues. The V end was cut by 5 bases, the J end by 2 bases, with 10 bases between. Looked up from germline, CDR1 is DFQATT and CDR2 is SNEGSKA (reference sequence). Here the CDR3 DNA reads TGCAGTGCTCTGACACGGGCCTACGAGCAGTACTTC. This gives the protein CSALTRAYEQYF.